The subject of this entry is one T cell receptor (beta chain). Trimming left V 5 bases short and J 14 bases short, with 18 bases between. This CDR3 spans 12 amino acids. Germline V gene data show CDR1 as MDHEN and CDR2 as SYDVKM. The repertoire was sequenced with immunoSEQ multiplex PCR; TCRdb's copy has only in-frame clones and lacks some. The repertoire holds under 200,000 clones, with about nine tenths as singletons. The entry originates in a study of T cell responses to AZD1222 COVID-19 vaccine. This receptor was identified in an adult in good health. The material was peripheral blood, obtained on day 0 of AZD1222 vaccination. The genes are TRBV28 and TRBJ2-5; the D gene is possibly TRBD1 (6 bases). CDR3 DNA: TGTGCCAGCAGTATACCCGGGACAAGAAACTACTTC. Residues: CASSIPGTRNYF.